The 6 T cell receptor beta chains given below trace back to one sample, sequenced in a study of shared clonotypes between healthy human individuals (dated by TCRdb to 2020 to 2021). Library prep was done by the immunoSEQ multiplex PCR assay. TCRdb obtained this table from immuneACCESS and retained in-frame rearrangements with V and J assigned. These tables miss some clones; where compared with another copy, unresolved V genes account for less than half of the shortfall, and the remainder is unexplained. This sample comprises 1.5 million to 2.5 million clones, about 95% of them detected only once. The ten biggest clones cover 0.9% to 1.5% of the sample. For the CD8 naive samples, CD45RO-negative cells were positively selected for CCR7, yielding a CD45RA+CCR7+ population from which TemRA cells were excluded. The sample comprised naive CD8+ T cells sorted from blood. Read against the paper, the sample's cell subset or site label means: CD45RA+CCR7+. Receptors originate from a man aged 18 to 35 in good health.

The chain combines TRBV7-9 with TRBJ2-1; no clear D gene. The CDR3 consists of 15 residues. Germline V gene data show CDR1 as SEHNR and CDR2 as FQNEAQ (reference sequence). Trimming removed 5 bases at V and 0 bases at J, with 11 bases between. CDR3 DNA: TGTGCCAGCAGCCCGGACGGGCCCTCCTACAATGAGCAGTTCTTC. It yields the protein CASSPDGPSYNEQFF.

Of note for this clone: The sample carries other DNA sequences with the same CDR3. CDR3 DNA: TGTGCCAGCAGTTACTCACAGGGGGGCACTGAAGCTTTCTTT. This translates into CASSYSQGGTEAFF. This rearrangement joins TRBV6-5 to TRBJ1-1, with 8 bases identical to TRBD1. This CDR3 region has 14 residues. Germline V CDR1 and CDR2: MNHEY, SVGAGI. The V segment lost 0 bases and the J segment 4 bases; nucleotides outside the gene matches: 1.

This chain uses TRBV13 with TRBJ1-2; 10 nucleotides align to TRBD1. Per germline, CDR1 PRHDT and CDR2 FYEKMQ (reference sequence). The CDR3 extends over 14 amino acids. V shed 4 bases and J 6 bases; nucleotides not matched to a gene: 5. This chain's CDR3 is CASSWGQGKNGYTF. In DNA form, the CDR3 reads TGTGCCAGCAGCTGGGGACAGGGGAAGAATGGCTACACCTTC.

The chain combines TRBV11-2 with TRBJ2-2; D gene uncertain. The germline gives CDR1 SGHAT, CDR2 FQNNGV. The CDR3 consists of 13 residues. Trimming removed 7 bases at V and 0 bases at J, with 6 bases between. CDR3 residues: CASTSSNTGELFF. In nucleotides, the CDR3 is TGTGCCAGCACCTCGTCGAACACCGGGGAGCTGTTTTTT. The full variable domain, with the rest looked up from reference TRBV11-2 and TRBJ2-2, is EAGVAQSPRYKIIEKRQSVAFWCNPISGHATLYWYQQILGQGPKLLIQFQNNGVVDDSQLPKDRFSAERLKGVDSTLKIQPAKLEDSAVYLCASTSSNTGELFFGEGSRLTVL.

This chain uses TRBV20-1 with TRBJ1-1; D unclear. This CDR3 is built from 11 residues. Germline V gives CDR1 DFQATT, CDR2 SNEGSKA (reference sequence). V was clipped by 2 bases and J by 5 bases, with 6 bases between them. The CDR3 protein is CSARKETEAFF. CDR3 DNA sequence: TGCAGTGCTAGAAAGGAGACTGAAGCTTTCTTT.

This chain connects TRBV2 to TRBJ2-5; possible D gene TRBD1, 7 bases. Germline V gene sequence: CDR1 SNHLY, CDR2 FYNNEI. The CDR3 is 13 residues long. V dropped 7 bases and J dropped 4 bases, with 13 bases sitting between them. CDR3 nucleotide sequence: TGTGCCAGCATGGGGACAGCGGGAGAGACCCAGTACTTC. Translation gives CASMGTAGETQYF.